The 14 T cell receptor beta chains presented below share a single source sample, sequenced in a study of cytomegalovirus exposure and HLA in healthy donors. PCR was performed using 60 Vbeta and 13 Jbeta primers. Measured with immunoSEQ multiplex PCR; TCRdb has only the in-frame clones, and not every one. The profile shows 90,000 to 100,000 clones, 80% of them singletons. The sequenced material came from PBMCs. The receptor source for this set is a man between 18 and 35 years old in good health and CMV-seronegative.

In its sample, this clone was seen once. The J gene is TRBJ2-5, the V gene TRBV7-9; 7 bases agree with TRBD1. The V segment lost 2 bases and the J segment 4 bases; nucleotides outside the gene matches: 4. The CDR3 spans 14 residues. In germline, CDR1 is SEHNR, CDR2 FQNEAQ (reference sequence). The CDR3 sequence: CASSLKGARETQYF. For the CDR3, the DNA is TGTGCCAGCAGCTTAAAGGGGGCGCGAGAGACCCAGTACTTC.

The chain combines TRBV5-6 with TRBJ1-2; maybe TRBD1 (5 bases). The CDR3 length is 15 residues. Trimming removed 3 bases from V and 6 bases from J, with 18 bases in between. Germline V CDR1 and CDR2: SGHDT, YYEEEE. The CDR3 DNA is TGTGCCAGCAGCTATATCTATGTCAGGGTGAATGGCTACACCTTC. It translates to CASSYIYVRVNGYTF.

The rearrangement links TRBV19 to TRBJ2-7, with a tentative D call TRBD1 (5 bases). Germline assignment: CDR1 LNHDA and CDR2 SQIVND (reference sequence). Deletions cut 0 bases from V and 2 bases from J, with 14 bases between. This CDR3 region has 16 residues. As DNA, the CDR3 is TGTGCCAGTAGTATAGATCTAACAGGCCAGCCCTACGAGCAGTACTTC. Protein: CASSIDLTGQPYEQYF.

The genes are TRBV7-9 and TRBJ2-5; D possibly corresponds to TRBD1 (6 bases). Germline V gene data show CDR1 as SEHNR and CDR2 as FQNEAQ (reference sequence). The CDR3 loop spans 14 amino acids. V was cut by 5 bases and J by 2 bases, with 12 bases left in between. The CDR3 sequence is CASSLGQLQETQYF. DNA for the CDR3: TGTGCCAGCAGCCTCGGACAGCTACAAGAGACCCAGTACTTC. The entire variable domain, with the rest obtained from reference TRBV7-9 and TRBJ2-5, is as follows: DTGVSQNPRHKITKRGQNVTFRCDPISEHNRLYWYRQTLGQGPEFLTYFQNEAQLEKSRLLSDRFSAERPKGSFSTLEIQRTEQGDSAMYLCASSLGQLQETQYFGPGTRLLVL.

J is TRBJ1-2 and V is TRBV27, with TRBD1 identical over 9 bases. Germline loops: CDR1 MNHEY, CDR2 SMNVEV (reference sequence). The junction had 15 bases not matched to a gene; V was cut back by 3 bases and J by 7 bases. The CDR3 is made up of 17 amino acids. The CDR3 protein is CASSLVPPGTGIIGYTF. The DNA for the CDR3 is TGTGCCAGCAGTTTGGTCCCTCCCGGGACAGGGATCATTGGCTACACCTTC.

This clone was observed a handful of times. Distinct nucleotide sequences in the sample also encode this CDR3. V usage is TRBV5-6 and J usage is TRBJ2-5; perhaps TRBD1 as D (7 bases). The CDR3 runs to 16 residues. Germline assignment: CDR1 SGHDT and CDR2 YYEEEE. Trimming took off 0 bases at V and 4 bases at J, with 16 bases between the two ends. CDR3 in amino acids: CASSLAPAGGRETQYF. The CDR3 DNA follows: TGTGCCAGCAGCTTGGCCCCGGCAGGGGGGAGAGAGACCCAGTACTTC.

The chain combines TRBV6-6 with TRBJ2-2; D remains ambiguous. The V gene's germline CDR1 is MNHNY and CDR2 SVGAGI (reference sequence). CDR3 length equals 13 residues. Deletions cut 11 bases from V and 0 bases from J, with 10 bases between. This CDR3 is CALGSANTGELFF. The CDR3 DNA follows: TGTGCCCTCGGGTCCGCGAACACCGGGGAGCTGTTTTTT.

This clone was counted between two and nine times. The V call is TRBV10-3, the J call TRBJ1-6; the D gene is possibly TRBD1 (5 bases). The CDR3 loop spans 15 amino acids. Between the trimmed V and J ends, which lost 8 bases and 9 bases, there was a span of 20 bases. Germline CDR1 ENHRY, CDR2 SYGVKD. In nucleotides, the CDR3 is TGTGCCATCTGGCCAGGACACCCTACCAGTTCACCCCTCCACTTT. Translating gives CAIWPGHPTSSPLHF.

The V gene is TRBV11-1, the J gene TRBJ1-1; no clear D gene. The germline gives CDR1 SGHAT, CDR2 FQDESV (reference sequence). With 5 bases removed from V and 1 base from J, the gap between germline ends came to 8 bases. CDR3 size: 13 residues. In DNA, the CDR3 is TGTGCCAGCAGCCTCGGGGAGAACACTGAAGCTTTCTTT. This gives the protein CASSLGENTEAFF.

The rearrangement links TRBV2 to TRBJ1-2; 9 positions match TRBD1. Germline lookup yields CDR1 SNHLY and CDR2 FYNNEI. CDR3 length: 15 residues. V was pared by 6 bases and J by 4 bases, with 9 bases of the junction left unmatched. CDR3 bases: TGTGCCAGCAGCTTACAGGGGGCTGGGGGCTATGGCTACACCTTC. This gives the protein CASSLQGAGGYGYTF.

The J gene is TRBJ1-1, the V gene TRBV6-5; the D is unclear. CDR1 is MNHEY, CDR2 SVGAGI, per germline. V lost 6 bases to trimming and J lost 1 base, with 12 bases between them. The CDR3 is 14 amino acids. CDR3 sequence: CASRSPRSNTEAFF. Written as DNA, the CDR3 is TGTGCCAGCAGATCCCCGCGGTCGAACACTGAAGCTTTCTTT.

V gene TRBV7-2 combines with J gene TRBJ2-2; D is uncertain. Germline-derived CDR1 and CDR2 are SGHTA and FQGNSA. With 4 bases removed from V and 5 bases from J, the gap between germline ends came to 11 bases. This CDR3 region has 14 residues. Here the CDR3 DNA reads TGTGCCAGCAGCTCATTCTGGCGGACCGGGGAGCTGTTTTTT. This gives the protein CASSSFWRTGELFF.

This clone is a singleton in its sample. The CDR3 DNA reads TGTGCCAGCAGTTTGCGTTATGACACTGAAGCTTTCTTT. It encodes CASSLRYDTEAFF. The chain links TRBV27 to TRBJ1-1; D not resolved. CDR3 length: 13 residues. The V end lost 3 bases, the J end lost 3 bases, and 8 bases lay between the germline ends. Looked up from germline, CDR1 is MNHEY and CDR2 is SMNVEV (reference sequence).

This clone was recorded once. The chain has TRBV15 and TRBJ1-2; D remains unclear. The V gene lost 5 bases and the J gene lost 0 bases, with 13 bases spanning the gap. The CDR3 extends over 15 amino acids. Germline V CDR1 and CDR2: LNHNV, YYDKDF (reference sequence). CDR3 nucleotides: TGTGCCACCAGCCCCGACATTCAGGCTAACTATGGCTACACCTTC. This encodes CATSPDIQANYGYTF. Variable domain in full (rest from reference TRBV15 and TRBJ1-2): DAMVIQNPRYQVTQFGKPVTLSCSQTLNHNVMYWYQQKSSQAPKLLFHYYDKDFNNEADTPDNFQSRRPNTSFCFLDIRSPGLGDTAMYLCATSPDIQANYGYTFGSGTRLTVV.